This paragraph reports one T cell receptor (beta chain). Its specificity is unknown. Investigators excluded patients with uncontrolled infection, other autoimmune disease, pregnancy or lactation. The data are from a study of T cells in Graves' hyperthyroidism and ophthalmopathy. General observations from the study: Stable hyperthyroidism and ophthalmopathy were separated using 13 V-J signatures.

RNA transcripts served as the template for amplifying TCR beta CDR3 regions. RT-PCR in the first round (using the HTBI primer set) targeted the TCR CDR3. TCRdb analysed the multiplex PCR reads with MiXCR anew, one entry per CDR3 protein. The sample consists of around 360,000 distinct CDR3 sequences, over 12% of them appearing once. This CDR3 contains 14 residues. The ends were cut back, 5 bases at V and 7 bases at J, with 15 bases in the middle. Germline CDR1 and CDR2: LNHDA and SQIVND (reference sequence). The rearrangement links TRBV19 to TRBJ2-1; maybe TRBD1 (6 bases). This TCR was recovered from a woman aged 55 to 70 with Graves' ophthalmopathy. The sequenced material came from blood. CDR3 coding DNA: TGTGCCAGTAGTCCAGGACAGAAGACTAATGAGCAGTTCTTC. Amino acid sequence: CASSPGQKTNEQFF.